Presented here are 32 T cell receptor beta chains from one specimen sequenced in a study of CD8 T cells in ankylosing spondylitis. A single record per CDR3 protein comes from TCRdb applying MiXCR to the 5' RACE reads. The sample has roughly 180,000 distinct CDR3 sequences; roughly 13% are singletons. The sequencing input was blood, either unsorted or a sorted T cell fraction (not recorded which). The receptors originated from a female donor with ankylosing spondylitis or in good health (not recorded which).

This chain connects TRBV29-1 to TRBJ2-7, with TRBD2 matching over 9 bases. The CDR3 has 15 amino acids. CDR1 is SQVTM, CDR2 ANQGSEA, per germline. The junction had 11 bases not matched to a gene; V was cut back by 5 bases and J by 3 bases. CDR3 loop: CSVTSGLFHSYEQYF. In nucleotides, the CDR3 is TGCAGCGTTACTAGCGGGTTATTTCACAGCTACGAGCAGTACTTC.

A note on this clonotype: The germline gene is not matched at one end of the junction; a read error may be the cause. J is TRBJ2-1 and V is TRBV24-1; possible D gene TRBD1, 6 bases. Germline lookup yields CDR1 KGHDR and CDR2 SFDVKD. CDR3 length: 15 residues. CDR3 nucleotides: TGTGCCTCCAGTGATTTGGGGAACAGGGCGGGTGAGCAGTTCTTC. It is translated as CASSDLGNRAGEQFF.

This clonotype came up many times. V gene TRBV12-3 or TRBV12-4 combines with J gene TRBJ1-5, with D uncertain. The ends were cut back, 5 bases at V and 4 bases at J, with 12 bases in the middle. The CDR3 covers 14 residues. This CDR3 is CASSPSGENQPQHF. The CDR3 DNA is TGTGCCAGCAGTCCCTCCGGGGAGAATCAGCCCCAGCATTTT.

This clonotype has more than one count but fewer than ten. V and J are TRBV29-1 and TRBJ2-2; D gene ambiguous. CDR3 length: 13 residues. The germline V and J ends were trimmed by 4 bases and 5 bases, with 11 bases remaining between them. Germline CDR1 reads SQVTM; CDR2 reads ANQGSEA. The chain's CDR3 is CSVVSTLTGELFF. DNA for the CDR3: TGCAGCGTTGTGTCTACCCTAACCGGGGAGCTGTTTTTT.

A word on this clonotype: One base away lies a much larger clone, so this may be a sequencing read error. The J gene is TRBJ1-2, the V gene TRBV20-1; D is ambiguous. Germline CDR1 DFQATT, CDR2 SNEGSKA (reference sequence). The CDR3 covers 14 residues. The CDR3 sequence is CSASRGGIGYVYTF. CDR3 DNA sequence: TGCAGTGCTAGTCGCGGAGGTATCGGCTATGTCTACACCTTC.

The chain uses TRBV29-1 and TRBJ2-1, with D perhaps matching TRBD1 or TRBD2 (5 bases each). Trimming shortened V by 4 bases and J by 1 base, and 14 bases separated the two germline ends. CDR3 length: 15 residues. Germline V gene data show CDR1 as SQVTM and CDR2 as ANQGSEA. For the CDR3, the DNA is TGCAGCGTTGGGGGTGGGGCGGGTTCCTACAATGAGCAGTTCTTC. Protein product: CSVGGGAGSYNEQFF.

The rearrangement links TRBV29-1 to TRBJ2-2; 8 bases fit TRBD2. The germline V gene has CDR1 SQVTM and CDR2 ANQGSEA. CDR3 length: 14 residues. V lost 4 bases and J lost 3; bases outside the gene matches: 4. The CDR3 loop is CSVGVLADTGELFF. Here the CDR3 DNA reads TGCAGCGTTGGTGTACTAGCGGACACCGGGGAGCTGTTTTTT.

This clonotype was seen at least ten times. V usage is TRBV5-1 and J usage is TRBJ2-1, with D possibly being TRBD2 (6 bases). Trimming cost V 4 bases and J 4 bases, with 15 bases left between them. The CDR3 totals 15 residues. Germline loops: CDR1 SGHRS, CDR2 YFSETQ. The chain's CDR3 is CASSPGAGRYNEQFF. CDR3 in DNA: TGCGCCAGCAGCCCCGGGGCAGGGAGGTACAATGAGCAGTTCTTC.

This clonotype showed up many times. This rearrangement joins TRBV6-1 to TRBJ2-7; D unclear. Germline V gene data show CDR1 as MNHNS and CDR2 as SASEGT. The length of the CDR3 is 13 residues. V gave up 6 bases and J gave up 5 bases, with 14 bases separating them. The CDR3 DNA follows: TGTGCCAGCAGCAACCCACTTATCCACGAGCAGTACTTC. Protein sequence: CASSNPLIHEQYF.

The sample holds many counts of this clonotype. The chain is built from TRBV6-2 or TRBV6-3 and TRBJ1-2; D unclear. V gave up 2 bases and J gave up 4 bases, with 5 bases separating them. This CDR3 contains 12 residues. The germline gives CDR1 MNHEY, CDR2 SVGEGT. The CDR3 DNA follows: TGTGCCAGCAGTTACGGGCTCTATGGCTACACCTTC. It translates to CASSYGLYGYTF.

The gene calls are TRBV7-9 and TRBJ1-1; TRBD1 agrees at 9 bases. This CDR3 is built from 15 residues. Trimming at V came to 5 bases and at J to 5 bases, leaving 9 bases not matched to a gene. From germline, CDR1 is SEHNR and CDR2 FQNEAQ (reference sequence). The CDR3 bases are TGTGCCAGCAGCGCCCTGACAGGGGGGAGGACTGAAGCTTTCTTT. This translates into CASSALTGGRTEAFF.

The chain carries TRBV5-1 and TRBJ2-5; TRBD2 might be the D (5 bases). This CDR3 region has 14 residues. The germline V gene has CDR1 SGHRS and CDR2 YFSETQ. The V end was cut by 1 base, the J end by 2 bases, with 9 bases between. The CDR3 coding sequence is TGCGCCAGCAGCTTGAACGGGATACAAGAGACCCAGTACTTC. Its protein product is CASSLNGIQETQYF.

Ten or more counts support this clonotype. The rearrangement uses TRBV5-1 and TRBJ2-1; D possibly corresponds to TRBD2 (5 bases). CDR3 length equals 14 residues. Trimming pared 6 bases from V and 12 bases from J, leaving 22 bases between. CDR1 is SGHRS, CDR2 YFSETQ, per germline. CDR3 in DNA: TGCGCCAGCACAGCCACGTCACCCCCGGCGGGGCAGTTCTTC. Its protein product is CASTATSPPAGQFF.

This clonotype has ten or more counts. This CDR3 is CASSQDEAGYTF. The CDR3, as DNA: TGCGCCAGCAGCCAAGATGAGGCTGGCTACACCTTC. The J gene is TRBJ1-2, the V gene TRBV4-1; unclear D gene. V lost 0 bases, J lost 7 bases, and 6 bases lay in between. The CDR3 is 12 amino acids. Germline V gene data show CDR1 as MGHRA and CDR2 as YSYEKL.

The table lists this clonotype with a few counts. The V gene is TRBV30, the J gene TRBJ2-2; 9 bases align to TRBD2. CDR3 length: 14 residues. The V and J ends lost 3 bases and 5 bases, in that order; junction bases with no gene match: 4. Germline-derived CDR1 and CDR2 are GTSNPN and SVGIG (reference sequence). CDR3 bases: TGTGCCTGGAGAGGCGCGGGGGGGACCGGGGAGCTGTTTTTT. Translation: CAWRGAGGTGELFF.

This clonotype was seen ten or more times. CDR3 coding DNA: TGCGCCAGCAGCCAAGATGGGGCTAGCGGGATAACCGGGGAGCTGTTTTTT. Its protein is CASSQDGASGITGELFF. The chain has TRBV4-3 and TRBJ2-2; 9 bases map to TRBD2. This CDR3 contains 17 residues. From germline, CDR1 is LGHNA and CDR2 YSLEER. V trimming: 0 bases; J trimming: 5 bases; junction bases outside the gene matches: 7.

The chain combines TRBV3-1 with TRBJ1-1, with 8 bases identical to TRBD1. Germline-derived CDR1 and CDR2 are LGHDT and YNNKEL (reference sequence). Trimming removed 4 bases from V and 0 bases from J; junction bases left unmatched: 16. CDR3 length equals 19 residues. The CDR3 bases are TGTGCCAGCAGCCCCCAGATGGGACAGGTTGGGAGCATGAACACTGAAGCTTTCTTT. Amino acids: CASSPQMGQVGSMNTEAFF.

Remarks on this clonotype: A much larger clone differs by one base, so this may be a read error. The V gene is TRBV29-1, the J gene TRBJ1-3; D is unresolved. Looked up from germline, CDR1 is SQVTM and CDR2 is ANQGSEA. This CDR3 region has 12 residues. CDR3 in amino acids: CSVGNSGNTTYF. The CDR3 DNA reads as TGCAGCGTCGGGAACTCTGGAAACACCACATATTTT.

This clonotype has a count of ten or more. This chain connects TRBV28 to TRBJ2-3; TRBD1 matches 9 bases. Germline CDR1 and CDR2: MDHEN and SYDVKM. The junction had 5 bases not matched to a gene; V was cut back by 6 bases and J by 4 bases. The CDR3 has 14 amino acids. This chain's CDR3 is CASRGTGYPDTQYF. The CDR3 DNA reads as TGTGCCAGCAGGGGGACAGGGTACCCAGATACGCAGTATTTT.

Concerning this clonotype: A single base separates this from a much larger clone, so it may be a read error. The CDR3 nucleotides are TGCGCCAGCAGCCAAGATACCCCCCTAGCAACTAATGAAAATCTGTTTTTT. Protein sequence: CASSQDTPLATNENLFF. The rearrangement joins TRBV4-3 to TRBJ1-4; D gene ambiguous. The germline gives CDR1 LGHNA, CDR2 YSLEER. This CDR3 is 17 amino acids long.

The CDR3 loop reads CASSLAWNSNQPQHF. DNA of the CDR3: TGTGCCAGCAGTTTAGCCTGGAATAGCAATCAGCCCCAGCATTTT. This chain uses TRBV28 with TRBJ1-5; the D is unclear. V dropped 2 bases and J dropped 0 bases, with 8 bases sitting between them. CDR3 length: 15 residues. CDR1 MDHEN and CDR2 SYDVKM come from the germline V gene.

This clonotype was seen a handful of times. The rearrangement uses TRBV20-1 and TRBJ2-2, with 8 bases that match TRBD1. Germline-derived CDR1 and CDR2 are DFQATT and SNEGSKA (reference sequence). CDR3 length: 11 amino acids. Losses at the gene ends were 7 bases for V and 7 bases for J; bases not matched to a gene: 2. This CDR3 reads CSGQGNGELFF. CDR3 in DNA: TGCAGTGGACAGGGGAACGGGGAGCTGTTTTTT.

Many counts were recorded for this clonotype. As DNA, the CDR3 is TGTGCCAGCAGTCCCTTGGCGGGAGGGACAGATACGCAGTATTTT. Translation: CASSPLAGGTDTQYF. This chain connects TRBV12-3 or TRBV12-4 to TRBJ2-3; 9 nucleotides match TRBD2. V was clipped by 5 bases and J by 3 bases; unmatched bases: 6. This CDR3 contains 15 residues.

This clonotype was observed at least ten times. CDR3 protein: CASSHDQGTQYF. The CDR3, as DNA: TGTGCCAGCAGCCACGACCAGGGTACGCAGTATTTT. The chain combines TRBV7-2 with TRBJ2-3; tentatively, D is TRBD1 (5 bases). Germline CDR1 and CDR2: SGHTA and FQGNSA. The germline V and J ends were trimmed by 5 bases and 8 bases, with 11 bases remaining between them. The CDR3 contains 12 residues.

This clonotype was picked up many times. The chain uses TRBV5-1 and TRBJ1-1; 8 nucleotides agree with TRBD1. The CDR3 totals 17 residues. The V gene's germline CDR1 is SGHRS and CDR2 YFSETQ. The J segment lost 1 base and the V segment lost 4 bases, leaving 12 bases of the junction unmatched. The CDR3 DNA reads as TGCGCCAGCAGCCCCCGGATCCTTGACAGGGGGAACACTGAAGCTTTCTTT. Encoded protein: CASSPRILDRGNTEAFF.

V and J are TRBV5-1 and TRBJ2-7, with D hard to call. Germline V CDR1 and CDR2: SGHRS, YFSETQ. The CDR3 spans 14 residues. V was clipped by 7 bases and J by 0 bases, with 14 bases between them. Written as DNA, the CDR3 is TGCGCCAGCCGTAGATGGTCCGACTCCTACGAGCAGTACTTC. Encoded protein: CASRRWSDSYEQYF.

This clonotype was picked up a small number of times. The J gene is TRBJ1-1, the V gene TRBV20-1, with D possibly being TRBD1 (6 bases). The germline V gene encodes CDR1 DFQATT and CDR2 SNEGSKA (reference sequence). V lost 6 bases and J lost 10, with 27 bases in between. This CDR3 is 15 amino acids long. This CDR3 reads CSAGRGVGGTLGAFF. CDR3 nucleotides: TGCAGTGCCGGGAGGGGGGTAGGGGGAACACTGGGAGCTTTCTTT.

This clonotype came up many times. The CDR3 nucleotides are TGCAGCGCCTTAGCCCATAATGAAAAACTGTTTTTT. It specifies CSALAHNEKLFF. The chain recombines TRBV29-1 with TRBJ1-4; D is undetermined. V lost 7 bases, J lost 4 bases, and 10 bases lay in between. CDR3 size: 12 residues. CDR1 is SQVTM, CDR2 ANQGSEA, per germline.

This clonotype was seen many times. The rearrangement uses TRBV29-1 and TRBJ2-1; 7 bases match TRBD1. The CDR3 has 13 residues. V trimming: 5 bases; J trimming: 3 bases; junction bases outside the gene matches: 4. Germline CDR1 SQVTM, CDR2 ANQGSEA. DNA for the CDR3: TGCAGCGTTCAAGGACAGGTCTACAATGAGCAGTTCTTC. This sequence encodes CSVQGQVYNEQFF.

This clonotype has ten or more counts. The V call is TRBV12-3 or TRBV12-4, the J call TRBJ2-3, with D tentatively TRBD2 (6 bases). Trimming removed 7 bases at V and 2 bases at J, with 16 bases between. The CDR3 totals 15 residues. The CDR3: CASNGGMGATDTQYF. DNA of the CDR3: TGTGCCAGCAACGGGGGTATGGGCGCCACAGATACGCAGTATTTT.

This clonotype was found a few times. V is TRBV5-1 and J is TRBJ1-1; D is unclear. Trimming left V 4 bases short and J 4 bases short, with 17 bases between. The germline gives CDR1 SGHRS, CDR2 YFSETQ. CDR3 length: 15 amino acids. In nucleotides, the CDR3 is TGCGCCAGCAGCCACTGGGAGGGAGGCGTCACTGAAGCTTTCTTT. Its protein product is CASSHWEGGVTEAFF.

This clonotype was detected only a few times. The chain has TRBV7-2 and TRBJ2-7; TRBD1 is a possible D gene (6 bases). Between the trimmed V and J ends, which lost 2 bases and 6 bases, there was a span of 14 bases. CDR1 is SGHTA and CDR2 is FQGNSA in the germline V gene. The CDR3 contains 14 residues. The CDR3 loop is CASSLRQGRGEQYF. CDR3 DNA: TGTGCCAGCAGCTTAAGGCAGGGGAGAGGCGAGCAGTACTTC.